Each of the 5 T cell receptor beta chains below was sequenced from the same sample in a study of cytomegalovirus exposure and HLA in healthy donors. The PCR was carried out with 60 Vbeta primers and 13 Jbeta primers. Repertoires were generated with immunoSEQ multiplex PCR, while TCRdb's copy carries only in-frame clones and drops some. The sample records 150,000 to 200,000 clones, under 80% being singletons. Input material: PBMCs. The source of these receptors is a woman between 25 and 40 years old in good health and CMV-seropositive.

The rearrangement joins TRBV7-9 to TRBJ2-1, with D tentatively TRBD1 (7 bases). This CDR3 region has 14 residues. Trimming shortened V by 5 bases and J by 5 bases, and 13 bases separated the two germline ends. The germline V gene has CDR1 SEHNR and CDR2 FQNEAQ (reference sequence). CDR3 sequence (DNA): TGTGCCAGCAGCGCGGGACAGAGTAACAATGAGCAGTTCTTC. It translates to CASSAGQSNNEQFF. Based on the CDR3 plus reference TRBV7-9 and TRBJ2-1, the full variable domain is DTGVSQNPRHKITKRGQNVTFRCDPISEHNRLYWYRQTLGQGPEFLTYFQNEAQLEKSRLLSDRFSAERPKGSFSTLEIQRTEQGDSAMYLCASSAGQSNNEQFFGPGTRLTVL.

The chain has TRBV28 and TRBJ1-6; 8 bases match TRBD1. Germline V gene sequence: CDR1 MDHEN, CDR2 SYDVKM. The junction had 4 bases not matched to a gene; V was cut back by 3 bases and J by 6 bases. The CDR3 covers 15 residues. DNA of the CDR3: TGTGCCAGCAGTTTGACAGGGGACGGTAATTCACCCCTCCACTTT. It encodes CASSLTGDGNSPLHF.

This clone occurred once. One end of the junction varies from germline; a read error may be responsible. This chain uses TRBV27 with TRBJ2-5; TRBD1 matches 10 bases. The DNA end favors TRBJ2-7, so the J call may be wrong. CDR1 is MNHEY, CDR2 SMNVEV, per germline (reference sequence). The CDR3 runs 13 residues. The CDR3 sequence is CVSSLGQGYEQYF. The CDR3 DNA sequence: TGTGTCAGCAGTCTGGGACAGGGGTACGAGCAGTACTTC.

This sequence joins TRBV2 and TRBJ1-2; D not certain. This CDR3 region has 14 residues. Trimming removed 3 bases from V and 1 base from J, with 9 bases in between. The germline CDR1 and CDR2 sequences are SNHLY and FYNNEI. The CDR3 here is CASSDGVSNYGYTF. In DNA form, the CDR3 reads TGTGCCAGCAGTGACGGAGTGAGTAACTATGGCTACACCTTC.

In this sample, this clone turned up a few times. This chain connects TRBV4-1 to TRBJ2-4, with a tentative D call TRBD2 (6 bases). The V gene's germline CDR1 is MGHRA and CDR2 YSYEKL. The length of the CDR3 is 16 residues. V lost 0 bases to trimming and J lost 5 bases, with 14 bases between them. This CDR3 is CASSQDGGALQNIQYF. For the CDR3, the DNA is TGCGCCAGCAGCCAAGACGGGGGAGCGCTGCAAAACATTCAGTACTTC.